Presented here are 31 T cell receptor beta chains from one specimen sequenced in a study of blood T cell repertoires in COVID-19. Sequencing was performed with immunoSEQ multiplex PCR; in TCRdb, only in-frame clones are kept and a portion is missing. Among about 110,000 clones listed, over 70% were seen once. The sample was peripheral blood. Every receptor here comes from a human donor in a cohort sampled during active or convalescent COVID-19.

CDR3 coding DNA: TGTGCCAGCTCACGAGGACTAGCGGGGGGGGATCAAGAGACCCAGTACTTC. Translated: CASSRGLAGGDQETQYF. The chain is built from TRBV18 and TRBJ2-5, with TRBD2 matching over 15 bases. Germline assignment: CDR1 KGHSH and CDR2 LQKENI. The CDR3 has 17 residues. Trimming at V came to 4 bases and at J to 2 bases, leaving 5 bases not matched to a gene.

The chain carries TRBV18 and TRBJ2-1, with 9 bases aligning to TRBD2. Losses at the gene ends were 1 base for V and 7 bases for J; bases not matched to a gene: 8. Germline-derived CDR1 and CDR2 are KGHSH and LQKENI. CDR3 length: 16 amino acids. The DNA for the CDR3 is TGTGCCAGCTCACCACTGGGCGGGCTAGCGGGGAATGAGCAGTTCTTC. It specifies CASSPLGGLAGNEQFF.

The gene calls are TRBV5-1 and TRBJ1-2; D remains ambiguous. From germline, CDR1 is SGHRS and CDR2 YFSETQ. V lost 2 bases to trimming and J lost 5 bases, with 4 bases between them. This CDR3 spans 11 amino acids. The CDR3 bases are TGCGCCAGCAGCTTAGAGTATGGCTACACCTTC. Amino acids: CASSLEYGYTF.

The chain combines TRBV28 with TRBJ2-5, with D possibly being TRBD2 (7 bases). Between the trimmed V and J ends, which lost 3 bases and 6 bases, there was a span of 11 bases. The CDR3 has 13 residues. The germline gives CDR1 MDHEN, CDR2 SYDVKM. The CDR3 DNA is TGTGCCAGCAGTTTGGGGGGGCTAAAGACCCAGTACTTC. It encodes CASSLGGLKTQYF.

CDR3 protein: CASSLALNTEAFF. The DNA of the CDR3 is TGTGCCAGCAGCTTAGCGCTAAACACTGAAGCTTTCTTT. The V gene is TRBV11-2, the J gene TRBJ1-1; D is undetermined. Germline CDR1 is SGHAT and CDR2 is FQNNGV. The CDR3 is made up of 13 amino acids. V lost 1 base and J lost 2, with 5 bases in between. Full variable domain (remainder filled in from reference TRBV11-2 and TRBJ1-1): EAGVAQSPRYKIIEKRQSVAFWCNPISGHATLYWYQQILGQGPKLLIQFQNNGVVDDSQLPKDRFSAERLKGVDSTLKIQPAKLEDSAVYLCASSLALNTEAFFGQGTRLTVV.

V gene TRBV10-1 combines with J gene TRBJ2-2, with TRBD2 matching over 10 bases. CDR3 length: 17 residues. V lost 0 bases to trimming and J lost 5 bases; unmatched junction nucleotides: 6. From germline, CDR1 is WNHNN and CDR2 SYGVQD (reference sequence). CDR3 region: CASSESRSGGATGELFF. CDR3 DNA: TGCGCCAGCAGTGAGTCCAGAAGCGGGGGGGCAACCGGGGAGCTGTTTTTT.

The CDR3 DNA sequence: TGTGCCAGCAGCTTAAGGGAGATGAGGAATACGCAGTATTTT. Translation gives CASSLREMRNTQYF. This chain uses TRBV7-9 with TRBJ2-3, with D perhaps TRBD2 (5 bases). V shed 2 bases and J shed 7 bases, with 13 bases lying between them. Germline CDR1 is SEHNR and CDR2 is FQNEAQ (reference sequence). This CDR3 is built from 14 residues.

The CDR3 region has the DNA TGTGCCAGCAGCCAACCGCAGGGGTCCAGCAATCAGCCCCAGCATTTT. Translation gives CASSQPQGSSNQPQHF. The chain combines TRBV3-1 (or the pseudogene TRBV3-2) with TRBJ1-5, with a tentative D call TRBD1 (6 bases). Trimming removed 2 bases at V and 1 base at J, with 12 bases between. The CDR3 length is 16 residues. The germline CDR1 and CDR2 sequences are LGHDT and YNNKEL (reference sequence).

V and J are TRBV5-1 and TRBJ2-1; D is ambiguous. The CDR3 consists of 12 residues. V dropped 0 bases and J dropped 8 bases, with 6 bases sitting between them. Looked up from germline, CDR1 is SGHRS and CDR2 is YFSETQ. This chain's CDR3 is CASSLVFDEQFF. CDR3 nucleotides: TGCGCCAGCAGCTTGGTCTTTGATGAGCAGTTCTTC.

The V call is TRBV19, the J call TRBJ1-2; 9 nucleotides align to TRBD1. CDR3 length equals 13 residues. J gave up 10 bases and V 3 bases, and 6 bases lay outside the gene matches. In germline, CDR1 is LNHDA, CDR2 SQIVND (reference sequence). The CDR3 nucleotides are TGTGCCAGTAGTATCGGACAGGGGTCTGTCTACACCTTC. Protein product: CASSIGQGSVYTF.

The V gene is TRBV4-3, the J gene TRBJ2-2; maybe TRBD1 (5 bases). The germline V gene encodes CDR1 LGHNA and CDR2 YSLEER. The CDR3 loop spans 17 amino acids. Trimming left V 4 bases short and J 2 bases short, with 17 bases between. The CDR3 region is CASSPLGWGSNTGELFF. CDR3 coding DNA: TGCGCCAGCAGCCCCCTGGGATGGGGCTCCAACACCGGGGAGCTGTTTTTT.

This chain joins TRBV10-2 and TRBJ1-1; 9 positions match TRBD1. J was trimmed by 8 bases and V by 6 bases; bases with no gene match: 1. The germline CDR1 and CDR2 sequences are WSHSY and SAAADI. There are 11 residues in the CDR3. CDR3 loop: CASRGTGEAFF. DNA for the CDR3: TGCGCCAGCAGGGGGACAGGGGAAGCTTTCTTT.

This chain links TRBV6-5 with TRBJ2-7; TRBD2 aligns across 7 bases. The junction had 5 bases not matched to a gene; V was cut back by 3 bases and J by 3 bases. CDR1 and CDR2 (germline): MNHEY, SVGAGI. CDR3 size: 14 residues. The CDR3 DNA is TGTGCCAGCAGTTATTTGGCGGGAGACTACGAGCAGTACTTC. Amino acid sequence: CASSYLAGDYEQYF.

The V call is TRBV7-9, the J call TRBJ2-1; 12 nucleotides line up with TRBD1. V was clipped by 5 bases and J by 5 bases; unmatched bases: 10. The CDR3 covers 17 residues. Per germline, CDR1 SEHNR and CDR2 FQNEAQ (reference sequence). The CDR3, as DNA: TGTGCCAGCAGCGCGACCCCGGGACAGGGGGCAGACAATGAGCAGTTCTTC. Translated: CASSATPGQGADNEQFF.

This clone was seen a few times. The chain is built from TRBV28 and TRBJ2-1, with D tentatively TRBD2 (5 bases). V was cut by 8 bases and J by 3 bases, with 14 bases left in between. There are 14 residues in the CDR3. Germline V gene data show CDR1 as MDHEN and CDR2 as SYDVKM. The CDR3 DNA reads as TGTGCCAGCCGGACTCGCCGAAACTACAATGAGCAGTTCTTC. Protein: CASRTRRNYNEQFF.

This clone was found once. This chain connects TRBV29-1 to TRBJ1-2; D possibly corresponds to TRBD1 (6 bases). CDR1 SQVTM and CDR2 ANQGSEA come from the germline V gene. The V and J ends lost 5 bases and 3 bases respectively, with 19 bases between them. The CDR3 contains 15 residues. CDR3 sequence reads: CSVWAAPPGDYGYTF. CDR3 sequence (DNA): TGCAGCGTTTGGGCCGCACCCCCAGGGGACTATGGCTACACCTTC.

The genes are TRBV5-1 and TRBJ2-5, with 8 bases fitting TRBD1. The CDR3 is 16 amino acids. Germline CDR1 reads SGHRS; CDR2 reads YFSETQ. Trimming cost V 2 bases and J 5 bases; bases outside gene matches: 11. Here the CDR3 reads CASSLGPTGGSETQYF. CDR3 nucleotide sequence: TGCGCCAGCAGCTTAGGACCAACAGGGGGTTCTGAGACCCAGTACTTC.

This chain connects TRBV18 to TRBJ1-1, with D possibly being TRBD1 (6 bases). Per germline, CDR1 KGHSH and CDR2 LQKENI. Trimming stripped 0 bases from V and 11 bases from J, with 10 bases between. The CDR3 covers 12 residues. The CDR3 is CASSPPGTMAFF. The DNA of the CDR3 is TGTGCCAGCTCACCACCGGGGACAATGGCTTTCTTT.

This clone was found a few times. The rearrangement uses TRBV15 and TRBJ2-1, with TRBD1 identical over 8 bases. The J segment lost 5 bases and the V segment lost 2 bases, leaving 2 bases of the junction unmatched. Looked up from germline, CDR1 is LNHNV and CDR2 is YYDKDF (reference sequence). CDR3 length: 14 amino acids. The CDR3: CATSRPGQDNEQFF. The CDR3 DNA follows: TGTGCCACCAGCAGACCGGGACAGGACAATGAGCAGTTCTTC.

The chain recombines TRBV28 with TRBJ2-7; 8 nucleotides agree with TRBD1. The CDR3 totals 16 residues. V was clipped by 6 bases and J by 3 bases; unmatched bases: 13. The germline V gene has CDR1 MDHEN and CDR2 SYDVKM. For the CDR3, the DNA is TGTGCCAGCAGCCGTAGACAGGGGAGTGGGCACTACGAGCAGTACTTC. Protein product: CASSRRQGSGHYEQYF.

This clone appeared a single time. V gene TRBV14 combines with J gene TRBJ1-1; D might be TRBD1 (6 bases). Trimming removed 5 bases from V and 5 bases from J, with 12 bases in between. The CDR3 is 13 residues long. The germline gives CDR1 SGHDN, CDR2 FVKESK. The CDR3 sequence is CASSIFDRTEAFF. CDR3 nucleotides: TGTGCCAGCAGCATTTTCGACAGGACTGAAGCTTTCTTT.

The gene calls are TRBV5-6 and TRBJ2-7; the D is unclear. Trimming pared 1 base from V and 4 bases from J, leaving 3 bases between. The CDR3 totals 11 residues. CDR1 is SGHDT, CDR2 YYEEEE, per germline. DNA of the CDR3: TGTGCCAGCAGCTTGTATTACGAGCAGTACTTC. Translating it yields CASSLYYEQYF.

V gene TRBV5-4 combines with J gene TRBJ2-7; tentatively, D is TRBD1 (5 bases). CDR1 is SGHNT and CDR2 is YYREEE in the germline V gene (reference sequence). V was cut by 4 bases and J by 1 base, with 12 bases left in between. This CDR3 has 14 residues. The CDR3: CASSKEQVSYEQYF. DNA of the CDR3: TGTGCCAGCAGCAAAGAACAGGTATCCTACGAGCAGTACTTC.

V and J are TRBV7-2 and TRBJ2-5; D remains ambiguous. The CDR3 covers 13 residues. In germline, CDR1 is SGHTA, CDR2 FQGNSA. V lost 2 bases, J lost 1 base, and 5 bases lay in between. The CDR3: CASSLPSQETQYF. CDR3 DNA sequence: TGTGCCAGCAGCTTACCCAGCCAAGAGACCCAGTACTTC.

The CDR3 DNA sequence: TGTGCCAGCAGCTTAGGAACAGGGTATTTCACAGATACGCAGTATTTT. Translation gives CASSLGTGYFTDTQYF. This sequence joins TRBV7-2 and TRBJ2-3, with D possibly being TRBD1 (6 bases). Germline loops: CDR1 SGHTA, CDR2 FQGNSA. V gave up 1 base and J gave up 2 bases, with 13 bases separating them. The CDR3 has 16 residues.

This chain connects TRBV5-1 to TRBJ1-1, with no clear D. From germline, CDR1 is SGHRS and CDR2 YFSETQ. V was shortened by 4 bases and J by 4 bases, with 14 bases between the two germline ends. This CDR3 has 14 residues. CDR3 sequence reads: CASSPEEWSTEAFF. The DNA of the CDR3 is TGCGCCAGCAGCCCGGAGGAGTGGTCCACTGAAGCTTTCTTT.

This chain joins TRBV29-1 and TRBJ2-2; 7 positions match TRBD1. Germline CDR1 SQVTM, CDR2 ANQGSEA. J gave up 0 bases and V 6 bases, and 10 bases lay outside the gene matches. The CDR3 is 16 amino acids. The CDR3 nucleotides read TGCAGCGTCAGACAGGGCCAGACCTCGAACACCGGGGAGCTGTTTTTT. Its protein product is CSVRQGQTSNTGELFF.

The rearrangement links TRBV25-1 to TRBJ2-1; D is perhaps TRBD2 (6 bases). From germline, CDR1 is MGHDK and CDR2 SYGVNS. Trimming left V 2 bases short and J 3 bases short, with 17 bases between. This CDR3 comprises 17 residues. The CDR3 protein is CASSEAGTLGGYNEQFF. As DNA, the CDR3 is TGTGCCAGCAGTGAAGCCGGGACCCTCGGGGGCTACAATGAGCAGTTCTTC.

The rearrangement uses TRBV9 and TRBJ1-6, with 7 nucleotides matching TRBD1. V was clipped by 0 bases and J by 7 bases; unmatched bases: 4. The germline V gene has CDR1 SGDLS and CDR2 YYNGEE. The CDR3 runs to 15 residues. The CDR3, as DNA: TGTGCCAGCAGCGTAGGGCAGGGGGGCAATTCACCCCTCCACTTT. Translation: CASSVGQGGNSPLHF.

The gene calls are TRBV4-3 and TRBJ1-5, with a weak D call TRBD1 (6 bases). The ends were cut back, 0 bases at V and 7 bases at J, with 22 bases in the middle. The CDR3 length is 18 residues. Per germline, CDR1 LGHNA and CDR2 YSLEER. The CDR3 loop is CASSQEIGAPWGGQPQHF. Written as DNA, the CDR3 is TGCGCCAGCAGCCAAGAAATCGGGGCCCCATGGGGGGGCCAGCCCCAGCATTTT.

The rearrangement joins TRBV7-2 to TRBJ2-3; 7 bases are shared with TRBD1. The germline V gene has CDR1 SGHTA and CDR2 FQGNSA. The CDR3 extends over 15 amino acids. The V and J ends lost 5 bases and 4 bases, in that order; junction bases with no gene match: 9. CDR3 nucleotide sequence: TGTGCCAGCAGCCAAGGGGGCAGGTCCTCAGATACGCAGTATTTT. Translating gives CASSQGGRSSDTQYF.